Following are 30 T cell receptor beta chains from one sample sequenced in a study of post-analysis software for immune sequencing data. Study-wide findings and caveats: About 5 TRBV segments (TRBV5-6, TRBV5-1 and TRBV20-1 among them) occurred more frequently in patients than in controls.

Sequencing libraries made from TCR beta cDNA carried unique molecular identifiers. TCRdb independently ran MiXCR on the PCR reads; one entry per CDR3 protein. The sample holds hundreds of thousands of distinct CDR3 sequences, approximately 57% seen once. Their antigen targets remain unknown. Sample: blood. The source of these receptors is a girl aged 10 to 17 with multiple sclerosis.

The chain carries TRBV12-3 or TRBV12-4 and TRBJ2-4, with 12 bases lining up with TRBD2. The end of the DNA is better explained by TRBJ2-7, so the J call may be wrong. This CDR3 has 15 residues. CDR3 nucleotide sequence: TGTGCCAGCAGTTTAGGGCCACTAGCGGGGGGCGAGCAGTACTTC. This gives the protein CASSLGPLAGGEQYF.

The chain links TRBV7-2 to TRBJ1-1, with D possibly being TRBD1 (5 bases). V was clipped by 4 bases and J by 3 bases, with 9 bases between them. Germline assignment: CDR1 SGHTA and CDR2 FQGNSA. The CDR3 has 13 amino acids. The CDR3 coding sequence is TGTGCCAGCAGCTGGGCACAGGACACTGAAGCTTTCTTT. This translates into CASSWAQDTEAFF.

There are many counts of this clonotype. The chain carries TRBV7-2 and TRBJ2-3, with D unresolved. Trimming shortened V by 5 bases and J by 6 bases, and 12 bases separated the two germline ends. CDR1 is SGHTA and CDR2 is FQGNSA in the germline V gene. There are 13 residues in the CDR3. CDR3 nucleotides: TGTGCCAGCAGCGAGAGTCCTTGGGATACGCAGTATTTT. It specifies CASSESPWDTQYF.

The V call is TRBV24-1, the J call TRBJ2-3; tentative D call: TRBD1 (5 bases). This CDR3 region has 14 residues. V lost 4 bases and J 11 bases, leaving 18 bases between the germline ends. Germline V gene lookup returns CDR1 KGHDR and CDR2 SFDVKD. The CDR3 protein is CATSDPFAGREQYF. The DNA for the CDR3 is TGTGCCACCAGTGACCCATTTGCAGGGCGAGAGCAGTATTTT.

This clonotype has a handful of counts. This chain links TRBV6-2 or TRBV6-3 with TRBJ2-3; the match to TRBD2 covers 14 bases. Losses at the gene ends were 2 bases for V and 5 bases for J; bases not matched to a gene: 6. CDR1 is MNHEY and CDR2 is SVGEGT in the germline V gene. The CDR3 sequence is 17 residues long. The CDR3 reads CASSYPRLAGGVDTQYF. CDR3 bases: TGTGCCAGCAGTTACCCCCGACTAGCGGGAGGGGTAGATACGCAGTATTTT.

The chain couples TRBV2 to TRBJ1-2; a possible D gene is TRBD1 (5 bases). CDR1 is SNHLY, CDR2 FYNNEI, per germline. The V gene lost 1 base and the J gene lost 2 bases, with 8 bases spanning the gap. This CDR3 spans 14 amino acids. The CDR3 reads CASSEGGRNYGYTF. The DNA of the CDR3 is TGTGCCAGCAGTGAAGGGGGCAGGAACTATGGCTACACCTTC.

V is TRBV6-5 and J is TRBJ1-4, with a tentative D call TRBD1 (5 bases). The CDR3 contains 14 residues. Germline V gene lookup returns CDR1 MNHEY and CDR2 SVGAGI. Trimming shortened V by 6 bases and J by 10 bases, and 18 bases separated the two germline ends. CDR3 sequence: CASRRGQGGAKLFF. The CDR3 DNA is TGTGCCAGCAGGAGAGGGCAGGGTGGGGCAAAACTGTTTTTT.

This sequence joins TRBV12-3 or TRBV12-4 and TRBJ2-3; D not certain. The CDR3 consists of 13 residues. V was cut by 5 bases and J by 2 bases, with 8 bases left in between. The CDR3 bases are TGTGCCAGCAGTATCCGGGTCACAGATACGCAGTATTTT. It is translated as CASSIRVTDTQYF.

This clonotype turned up a few times. The chain joins TRBV6-5 to TRBJ1-1; D is unclear. Trimming removed 6 bases from V and 5 bases from J, with 13 bases in between. This CDR3 is built from 13 residues. The germline V gene has CDR1 MNHEY and CDR2 SVGAGI. The chain's CDR3 is CASRPLTGTEAFF. The CDR3 DNA is TGTGCCAGCAGACCCTTGACGGGAACTGAAGCTTTCTTT.

The rearrangement links TRBV3-1 to TRBJ2-4; tentatively, D is TRBD1 or TRBD2 (5 bases each). The J call may be incorrect, as the DNA end agrees better with TRBJ2-7. CDR1 and CDR2 from the germline V gene are LGHDT and YNNKEL (reference sequence). This CDR3 region has 15 residues. The chain's CDR3 is CASSQGRDPAYEQYF. The CDR3 nucleotides are TGTGCCAGCAGCCAAGGCCGGGACCCAGCCTACGAGCAGTACTTC.

The J gene is TRBJ2-1, the V gene TRBV5-1, with D possibly being TRBD2 (6 bases). The CDR3 sequence is 15 residues long. Trimming cost V 0 bases and J 6 bases, with 13 bases left between them. CDR1 and CDR2 (germline): SGHRS, YFSETQ. CDR3 sequence (DNA): TGCGCCAGCAGCTTGGGGCTGCTCGGGGGCAATGAGCAGTTCTTC. Amino acid sequence: CASSLGLLGGNEQFF.

Only a few counts were recorded for this clonotype. The chain couples TRBV20-1 to TRBJ1-2, with D tentatively TRBD1 (6 bases). The CDR3 has 15 residues. CDR1 is DFQATT, CDR2 SNEGSKA, per germline (reference sequence). Trimming took 4 bases from V and 4 from J, leaving 19 bases between them. The CDR3 nucleotides are TGCAGTGCTACCCTTGGGGGGGAGGGGGGCTATGGCTACACCTTC. Protein: CSATLGGEGGYGYTF.

The gene calls are TRBV3-1 and TRBJ2-1, with 9 bases fitting TRBD1. This CDR3 comprises 14 residues. Germline V gene lookup returns CDR1 LGHDT and CDR2 YNNKEL (reference sequence). V dropped 6 bases and J dropped 9; count of bases not matched to a gene: 9. As DNA, the CDR3 is TGTGCCAGCAGACGAACAGGGGGCTTTGGTGAGCAGTTCTTC. Its translation: CASRRTGGFGEQFF.

This chain connects TRBV5-6 to TRBJ2-1; D is possibly TRBD2 (6 bases). Per the germline V gene, CDR1 is SGHDT and CDR2 is YYEEEE. V was cut by 3 bases and J by 0 bases, with 13 bases left in between. The CDR3 consists of 16 residues. DNA for the CDR3: TGTGCCAGCAGCTGGGGCCCCGGGAGCTCCTACAATGAGCAGTTCTTC. Protein: CASSWGPGSSYNEQFF.

The J gene is TRBJ2-6, the V gene TRBV5-1; D ambiguous. The CDR3 runs to 19 residues. Germline CDR1 and CDR2: SGHRS and YFSETQ. Trimming stripped 2 bases from V and 4 bases from J, with 22 bases between. CDR3 coding DNA: TGCGCCAGCAGCTTTCCCCCTCTCCGGGTAGGTCCCGGGGCCAACGTCCTGACTTTC. Translated, it gives CASSFPPLRVGPGANVLTF.

This chain connects TRBV20-1 to TRBJ2-3; D gene ambiguous. Germline V gene sequence: CDR1 DFQATT, CDR2 SNEGSKA (reference sequence). The V and J ends lost 1 base and 4 bases respectively, with 3 bases between them. The CDR3 sequence is 11 residues long. The CDR3 nucleotides read TGCAGTGCTAGAGGGTCAGATACGCAGTATTTT. It specifies CSARGSDTQYF.

The V and J genes are TRBV6-5 and TRBJ2-7; D is unclear. V was pared by 5 bases and J by 6 bases, with 20 bases between. The CDR3 runs to 15 residues. Germline CDR1 reads MNHEY; CDR2 reads SVGAGI. CDR3 nucleotide sequence: TGTGCCAGCAGTCCCCGAGCACCGGGTTTAGCCGAGCAGTACTTC. This codes for CASSPRAPGLAEQYF.

V is TRBV29-1 and J is TRBJ2-1; TRBD2 matches at 7 bases. The trim removed 3 bases at V and 3 bases at J, leaving 8 bases unmatched. This CDR3 has 15 amino acids. The germline gives CDR1 SQVTM, CDR2 ANQGSEA. As DNA, the CDR3 is TGCAGCGTTGAGGGGGGGAGGCTGGGCTACAATGAGCAGTTCTTC. Amino acid sequence: CSVEGGRLGYNEQFF.

Here the CDR3 reads CSVGSGTSGTDTQYF. The CDR3 nucleotides read TGCAGCGTTGGGTCCGGGACTAGCGGGACAGATACGCAGTATTTT. The chain recombines TRBV29-1 with TRBJ2-3; 12 bases are shared with TRBD2. Trimming at V came to 4 bases and at J to 3 bases, leaving 5 bases not matched to a gene. CDR3 size: 15 residues. CDR1 and CDR2 from the germline V gene are SQVTM and ANQGSEA.

In its sample, this clonotype was seen a few times. The chain recombines TRBV29-1 with TRBJ2-4; 12 bases are shared with TRBD1. The J call may be in error: the DNA end matches TRBJ2-7 better. The CDR3 spans 14 residues. Germline lookup yields CDR1 SQVTM and CDR2 ANQGSEA. Here the CDR3 DNA reads TGCAGCGTTCGGGACAGGGGGCACCGCTACGAGCAGTACTTC. The encoded protein is CSVRDRGHRYEQYF.

DNA for the CDR3: TGCGCCAGCAGCTTCGACCTGGACGTTGTTGGCGAGCAGTACTTC. Translation gives CASSFDLDVVGEQYF. The chain employs TRBV5-1 and TRBJ2-7; D not resolved. CDR1 and CDR2 from the germline V gene are SGHRS and YFSETQ. This CDR3 is built from 15 residues. V lost 2 bases to trimming and J lost 6 bases, with 18 bases between them.

This clonotype was found a few times. The genes are TRBV7-9 and TRBJ1-6; weak D call: TRBD1 (5 bases). Per the germline V gene, CDR1 is SEHNR and CDR2 is FQNEAQ (reference sequence). The V gene lost 5 bases and the J gene lost 13 bases, with 18 bases spanning the gap. The CDR3 is 14 residues long. CDR3 in amino acids: CASSHGTEVGPLHF. CDR3 sequence (DNA): TGTGCCAGCAGCCACGGGACCGAAGTGGGCCCCCTCCACTTT.

The V gene is TRBV20-1, the J gene TRBJ2-7, with 10 nucleotides matching TRBD2. Germline CDR1 is DFQATT and CDR2 is SNEGSKA (reference sequence). V trimming: 6 bases; J trimming: 0 bases; junction bases outside the gene matches: 11. The CDR3 totals 16 residues. The CDR3 DNA sequence: TGCAGTGCGAGGGGTTTACTAGCGGGATTCTCCTACGAGCAGTACTTC. It yields the protein CSARGLLAGFSYEQYF.

The chain carries TRBV6-2 or TRBV6-3 and TRBJ2-4; 12 bases align to TRBD2. TRBJ2-7 matches the DNA end more closely, so the J call is doubtful. Germline CDR1 and CDR2: MNHEY and SVGEGT. The CDR3 loop spans 14 amino acids. Here the CDR3 reads CASRLAGVLYEQYF. CDR3 bases: TGTGCCAGTCGACTAGCGGGGGTTCTCTACGAGCAGTACTTC.

For this clonotype: The junction differs from germline at one of its ends, possibly a read error. The V and J genes are TRBV28 and TRBJ2-1, with 11 nucleotides matching TRBD2. The V gene's germline CDR1 is MDHEN and CDR2 SYDVKM. This CDR3 comprises 17 residues. CDR3 sequence: CASKTLAGGPSHNEQFF. DNA of the CDR3: TGTGCCAGCAAGACCCTAGCGGGAGGTCCCTCCCACAATGAGCAGTTCTTC.

This chain uses TRBV3-1 with TRBJ2-3; D remains ambiguous. CDR3 length equals 14 residues. Germline assignment: CDR1 LGHDT and CDR2 YNNKEL (reference sequence). Trimming stripped 1 base from V and 8 bases from J, with 13 bases between. The CDR3 here is CASSQVMTSSTQYF. The DNA for the CDR3 is TGTGCCAGCAGCCAAGTAATGACCTCCTCTACGCAGTATTTT.

V is TRBV5-5 and J is TRBJ1-4; 8 bases are a match to TRBD1. The CDR3 covers 15 residues. V shed 0 bases and J 7 bases; nucleotides not matched to a gene: 5. Germline V gene lookup returns CDR1 SGHKS and CDR2 YYEKEE (reference sequence). The CDR3 sequence: CASSLARGRVEKLFF. In DNA form, the CDR3 reads TGTGCCAGCAGCTTGGCCAGGGGGCGCGTTGAAAAACTGTTTTTT.

The V and J genes are TRBV10-3 and TRBJ2-5; D is undetermined. CDR3 length: 11 residues. The V end lost 6 bases, the J end lost 0 bases, and 2 bases lay between the germline ends. Per the germline V gene, CDR1 is ENHRY and CDR2 is SYGVKD. The CDR3 region is CAIRYQETQYF. The CDR3 DNA follows: TGTGCCATCAGGTACCAAGAGACCCAGTACTTC.

The chain employs TRBV3-1 and TRBJ2-7; 11 bases fit TRBD2. Germline loops: CDR1 LGHDT, CDR2 YNNKEL (reference sequence). The ends lost 1 base at V and 3 bases at J; junction bases unmatched: 2. The CDR3 has 15 residues. The CDR3 loop reads CASSQALAGVYEQYF. In nucleotides, the CDR3 is TGTGCCAGCAGCCAAGCACTAGCGGGAGTCTACGAGCAGTACTTC.

This clonotype was counted a few times. This chain uses TRBV5-1 with TRBJ1-1; tentative D call: TRBD1 (5 bases). The CDR3 extends over 16 amino acids. V was shortened by 1 base and J by 6 bases, with 19 bases between the two germline ends. Germline lookup yields CDR1 SGHRS and CDR2 YFSETQ. CDR3 nucleotide sequence: TGCGCCAGCAGCTTGCTGGGACCCACCCCGCCGGCTGAAGCTTTCTTT. Translating gives CASSLLGPTPPAEAFF.